This TCR beta chain was profiled in a study of blood T cell repertoires in COVID-19. Study information: PBMCs, B-cell-depleted T cells, or T cells provided the cDNA or gDNA that made up the material.

As originally analysed: Nucleated cell number was recorded as an estimate derived from reference gene primer amplification. Profiled with immunoSEQ multiplex PCR; TCRdb holds only in-frame clones, not every one. The V and J calls and clone size come from that table; D and trimming were worked out from the DNA. The sample has 360,000 or so clones; roughly 90% are singletons. V gave up 5 bases and J gave up 8 bases; unmatched junction bases: 6. The length of the CDR3 is 12 residues. Germline V CDR1 and CDR2: SQVTM, ANQGSEA. Assignments of participants to cohorts depended upon their own reported clinical history.

This sequence joins TRBV29-1 and TRBJ2-5; 9 bases match TRBD1. The receptor was derived from a woman aged 25 to 39 who had been exposed to COVID-19. What was sequenced was PBMCs or T cells enriched from blood (not recorded which). The CDR3 DNA reads as TGCAGCGTTCCGGGACAGGGATTAACCCAGTACTTC. This codes for CSVPGQGLTQYF.